These 25 T cell receptor beta chains came from one sample sequenced in a study of breast tumors, draining lymph nodes, adjacent tissues. TCRdb called the multiplex PCR reads again in MiXCR, with one record for every CDR3 protein. The table has 70,000 or so distinct CDR3 sequences, about 40% seen once. Sequenced: breast tumor tissue. All receptors come from a female donor with breast cancer. Some clones in this sample may be carry-over from other donors' samples.

This clonotype was seen repeatedly, ten times or more. This chain links TRBV20-1 with TRBJ2-3; D ambiguous. Trimming removed 2 bases at V and 0 bases at J, with 12 bases between. Per the germline V gene, CDR1 is DFQATT and CDR2 is SNEGSKA (reference sequence). The CDR3 runs 15 residues. CDR3: CSARTAVTSTDTQYF. For the CDR3, the DNA is TGCAGTGCTAGAACGGCGGTAACTAGCACAGATACGCAGTATTTT.

This clonotype occurred many times. J is TRBJ2-3 and V is TRBV27, with D uncertain. Between the trimmed V and J ends, which lost 3 bases and 4 bases, there was a span of 8 bases. CDR3 length: 13 amino acids. The germline V gene encodes CDR1 MNHEY and CDR2 SMNVEV (reference sequence). CDR3 protein: CASSFSGSDTQYF. The CDR3, as DNA: TGTGCCAGCAGTTTTAGTGGTTCAGATACGCAGTATTTT.

This clonotype was recorded many times. The chain combines TRBV4-2 with TRBJ1-1; D not certain. The CDR3 covers 15 residues. V was trimmed by 3 bases and J by 0 bases, leaving 11 bases between them. From germline, CDR1 is LGHNA and CDR2 YNFKEQ. The CDR3 reads CASSQQEAMNTEAFF. CDR3 nucleotide sequence: TGTGCCAGCAGCCAGCAGGAGGCCATGAACACTGAAGCTTTCTTT.

Details on this clonotype: A read error may produce the germline difference seen at one junction end. J is TRBJ2-5 and V is TRBV7-7; no reliable D call. CDR1 SSHAT and CDR2 FNYEAQ come from the germline V gene (reference sequence). The CDR3 is made up of 15 amino acids. The CDR3 here is CASSLGSLPTDTQHF. DNA for the CDR3: TGTGCTAGCAGCTTAGGTAGCCTCCCCACAGATACGCAGCACTTC.

There are many counts of this clonotype. J is TRBJ2-5 and V is TRBV2, with D maybe TRBD1 (5 bases). Germline CDR1 is SNHLY and CDR2 is FYNNEI. There are 13 residues in the CDR3. Trimming took 2 bases from V and 3 from J, leaving 7 bases between them. The CDR3 here is CASSEIQEETQYF. CDR3 coding DNA: TGTGCCAGCAGTGAAATACAGGAAGAGACCCAGTACTTC.

This chain connects TRBV20-1 to TRBJ2-1; D might be TRBD1 (6 bases). The CDR3 spans 15 residues. Trimming cost V 0 bases and J 4 bases, with 13 bases left between them. Germline-derived CDR1 and CDR2 are DFQATT and SNEGSKA (reference sequence). The CDR3 region has the DNA TGCAGTGCTAGAGACAGGGGTAGGATGTACAATGAGCAGTTCTTC. Translating gives CSARDRGRMYNEQFF.

This clonotype was seen at least ten times. V is TRBV7-2 and J is TRBJ2-3; the D is unclear. This CDR3 contains 11 residues. Germline-derived CDR1 and CDR2 are SGHTA and FQGNSA. Trimming stripped 5 bases from V and 8 bases from J, with 8 bases between. Here the CDR3 reads CASSAPGTQYF. The CDR3 DNA follows: TGTGCCAGCAGCGCCCCAGGTACGCAGTATTTT.

This clonotype was seen at least ten times. The gene calls are TRBV6-1 and TRBJ2-1; no reliable D call. CDR1 and CDR2 (germline): MNHNS, SASEGT. The germline V and J ends were trimmed by 6 bases and 3 bases, with 18 bases remaining between them. This CDR3 is built from 16 residues. Here the CDR3 reads CASSTFGARNYNEQFF. As DNA, the CDR3 is TGTGCCAGCAGCACTTTCGGCGCGAGGAACTACAATGAGCAGTTCTTC.

In this sample, this clonotype turned up many times. V is TRBV7-3 and J is TRBJ2-1; D is uncertain. V was pared by 0 bases and J by 8 bases, with 8 bases between. Germline CDR1 and CDR2: SGHTA and FQGTGA. This CDR3 contains 13 residues. This CDR3 reads CASSLTPPDEQFF. The CDR3 nucleotides read TGTGCCAGCAGCTTAACCCCCCCGGATGAGCAGTTCTTC. The full variable domain, with the rest looked up from reference TRBV7-3 and TRBJ2-1, is GAGVSQTPSNKVTEKGKYVELRCDPISGHTALYWYRQSLGQGPEFLIYFQGTGAADDSGLPNDRFFAVRPEGSVSTLKIQRTERGDSAVYLCASSLTPPDEQFFGPGTRLTVL.

The V gene is TRBV11-2, the J gene TRBJ2-3; D is unclear. The germline V gene encodes CDR1 SGHAT and CDR2 FQNNGV. The CDR3 is made up of 13 amino acids. V was pared by 1 base and J by 3 bases, with 5 bases between. The CDR3 is CASSLGWTDTQYF. For the CDR3, the DNA is TGTGCCAGCAGCTTAGGGTGGACAGATACGCAGTATTTT.

This clonotype was detected ten times or more. In DNA form, the CDR3 reads TGCAGTGCTAGAGGGGGAGCGGGAGTTAGTCAAGAGACCCAGTACTTC. As protein: CSARGGAGVSQETQYF. V and J are TRBV20-1 and TRBJ2-5; TRBD2 matches at 8 bases. Germline loops: CDR1 DFQATT, CDR2 SNEGSKA (reference sequence). V lost 1 base and J lost 2; bases outside the gene matches: 9. The CDR3 runs to 16 residues.

This clonotype was detected once. At one boundary the junction diverges from the germline segment, which might be a read error. The chain has TRBV5-6 and TRBJ2-3; TRBD2 aligns across 8 bases. CDR1 and CDR2 (germline): SGHDT, YYEEEE. This CDR3 contains 15 residues. In nucleotides, the CDR3 is TGTGCCAGCGGCTTGTCGCGGGGGGCCGCAGATACGCAGTATTTT. This sequence encodes CASGLSRGAADTQYF. Based on the CDR3 plus reference TRBV5-6 and TRBJ2-3, the full variable domain is DAGVTQSPTHLIKTRGQQVTLRCSPKSGHDTVSWYQQALGQGPQFIFQYYEEEERQRGNFPDRFSGHQFPNYSSELNVNALLLGDSALYLCASGLSRGAADTQYFGPGTRLTVL.

This chain uses TRBV7-6 with TRBJ2-5; a possible D gene is TRBD2 (5 bases). In germline, CDR1 is SGHVS, CDR2 FNYEAQ. V was shortened by 5 bases and J by 9 bases, with 25 bases between the two germline ends. The CDR3 sequence is 16 residues long. CDR3 sequence (DNA): TGTGCCAGCAGCCCTAACATCGGGCGGGCAAATCAGCCCCAGTACTTC. Its protein product is CASSPNIGRANQPQYF.

This clonotype was counted ten times or more. The chain combines TRBV6-5 with TRBJ2-5; D gene ambiguous. The CDR3 loop spans 12 amino acids. Trimming removed 9 bases from V and 1 base from J, with 9 bases in between. Germline CDR1 and CDR2: MNHEY and SVGAGI. The CDR3, as DNA: TGTGCCAGTGCCCGGGCCCAAGAGACCCAGTACTTC. Translating gives CASARAQETQYF.

J is TRBJ2-1 and V is TRBV20-1, with TRBD2 identical over 9 bases. The CDR3 covers 12 residues. J gave up 11 bases and V 8 bases, and 10 bases lay outside the gene matches. Per germline, CDR1 DFQATT and CDR2 SNEGSKA (reference sequence). The DNA of the CDR3 is TGCAGTACTGTAGCGGGAGCTAATAAGCAGTTCTTC. Protein product: CSTVAGANKQFF.

In this sample, this clonotype turned up many times. The chain links TRBV7-2 to TRBJ2-7, with a weak D call TRBD2 (6 bases). Germline CDR1 SGHTA, CDR2 FQGNSA. V was cut by 2 bases and J by 7 bases, with 15 bases left in between. The CDR3 spans 14 residues. The CDR3 here is CASSLPPGVGEQYF. CDR3 bases: TGTGCCAGCAGCTTACCCCCGGGGGTGGGGGAGCAGTACTTC. Variable domain in full (rest from reference TRBV7-2 and TRBJ2-7): GAGVSQSPSNKVTEKGKDVELRCDPISGHTALYWYRQSLGQGLEFLIYFQGNSAPDKSGLPSDRFSAERTGGSVSTLTIQRTQQEDSAVYLCASSLPPGVGEQYFGPGTRLTVT.

This clonotype appeared many times. The chain is built from TRBV5-1 and TRBJ1-2; TRBD1 agrees at 8 bases. Germline-derived CDR1 and CDR2 are SGHRS and YFSETQ. The CDR3 is made up of 16 amino acids. Trimming removed 0 bases from V and 6 bases from J; junction bases left unmatched: 10. The CDR3 is CASSLARGTGTDGYTF. The CDR3 DNA reads as TGCGCCAGCAGCTTGGCGAGGGGGACAGGAACAGATGGCTACACCTTC.

V usage is TRBV5-1 and J usage is TRBJ1-4; TRBD1 might be the D (5 bases). The CDR3 is 14 amino acids. Germline lookup yields CDR1 SGHRS and CDR2 YFSETQ. Trimming shortened V by 0 bases and J by 8 bases, and 11 bases separated the two germline ends. CDR3 nucleotides: TGCGCCAGCAGCTTGGGCCGGGGCAGAGAAAAACTGTTTTTT. Translating it yields CASSLGRGREKLFF.

The table lists this clonotype with a few counts. This chain uses TRBV7-9 with TRBJ2-5, with 8 positions matching TRBD2. Germline lookup yields CDR1 SEHNR and CDR2 FQNEAQ (reference sequence). V lost 4 bases and J lost 5; bases outside the gene matches: 12. The CDR3 loop spans 16 amino acids. CDR3 sequence reads: CASSSLDGRAGETQYF. Written as DNA, the CDR3 is TGTGCCAGCAGCTCCCTGGACGGGAGGGCCGGGGAGACCCAGTACTTC.

This clonotype was observed at least ten times. A much larger clone sits a single nucleotide away, making a read error possible. The chain recombines TRBV20-1 with TRBJ2-1; D gene uncertain. Germline V lookup: CDR1 DFQATT, CDR2 SNEGSKA (reference sequence). The CDR3 length is 11 residues. CDR3 region: CSAYRYNEQSF. CDR3 coding DNA: TGCAGTGCTTACAGATACAATGAGCAGTCCTTC.

This clonotype was recorded many times. The rearrangement uses TRBV29-1 and TRBJ2-7; D is unresolved. There are 11 residues in the CDR3. Trimming stripped 3 bases from V and 9 bases from J, with 12 bases between. The germline V gene encodes CDR1 SQVTM and CDR2 ANQGSEA. DNA of the CDR3: TGCAGCGTTGAGGGTGAGAGTGGGCAGTACTTC. Encoded protein: CSVEGESGQYF.

The chain has TRBV18 and TRBJ1-6, with 7 bases that match TRBD1. The V gene end was trimmed by 6 bases and the J gene end by 9 bases; junction bases not matched to a gene: 14. This CDR3 region has 16 residues. Germline V gene lookup returns CDR1 KGHSH and CDR2 LQKENI. The CDR3 loop is CASSLGVGQGGSPLHF. The CDR3 nucleotides read TGTGCCAGCTCTCTAGGAGTCGGGCAGGGGGGTTCACCCCTCCACTTT.

This chain uses TRBV12-3 or TRBV12-4 with TRBJ1-2, with a possible D match to TRBD1 (6 bases). Between the trimmed V and J ends, which lost 6 bases and 8 bases, there was a span of 13 bases. The CDR3 spans 12 residues. The CDR3, as DNA: TGTGCCAGCAGCAAGGGGGAGGGCGGCTACACCTTC. As protein: CASSKGEGGYTF.

The V gene is TRBV12-3 or TRBV12-4, the J gene TRBJ2-7, with TRBD2 matching over 10 bases. V shed 4 bases, J shed 3 bases, and the junction held 6 bases outside the gene matches. CDR3 length equals 15 residues. CDR3: CASSSLAGDVYEQYF. CDR3 sequence (DNA): TGTGCCAGCAGTTCCCTAGCGGGAGATGTCTACGAGCAGTACTTC.

This clonotype came up many times. This chain joins TRBV12-3 or TRBV12-4 and TRBJ1-2; D gene unclear. The CDR3 spans 15 residues. Trimming cost V 4 bases and J 8 bases, with 20 bases left between them. Written as DNA, the CDR3 is TGTGCCAGCAGTTCCCACAGTAACCCCACGGGCGGCTACACCTTC. This translates into CASSSHSNPTGGYTF.